This T cell receptor beta chain was obtained from a study of Graves' ophthalmopathy and Graves' hyperthyroidism. Study information: Peripheral blood samples were taken at initial diagnosis, before any treatment.

This clonotype was seen at least ten times. After removal of 6 bases from V and 3 bases from J, the junction contained 12 bases not matched to a gene. Germline V gene sequence: CDR1 SNHLY, CDR2 FYNNEI. The CDR3 spans 16 residues. Amplification of the TCR beta CDR3 regions used RNA transcripts (as template). First-round RT-PCR with HTBI primers preceded a second-round multiplex PCR. One entry per CDR3 protein, called by TCRdb with MiXCR from the multiplex PCR reads. This sample yields about 340,000 distinct CDR3 sequences, of which roughly 15% are seen a single time; over 9% belongs to the top ten. This rearrangement joins TRBV2 to TRBJ2-7, with 9 bases lining up with TRBD1. The TCR originated in an adult man with Graves' ophthalmopathy. Specimen: peripheral blood. The CDR3 region is CASSTTRDRVNYEQYF. DNA for the CDR3: TGTGCCAGCAGCACGACCCGGGACAGGGTGAACTACGAGCAGTACTTC.